These 28 T cell receptor beta chains were sequenced from one sample in a study of graft-versus-host responses after intestinal transplantation. Clones were sequenced by immunoSEQ multiplex PCR, and TCRdb holds only the in-frame ones, with some missing. The table shows some 7,100 clones, with about 97% occurring only once. The input for sequencing was PBMCs, taken 23 days after intestinal transplant. Receptor source: a human patient who received an intestinal transplant, so some T cells may come from the graft donor.

The rearrangement links TRBV5-1 to TRBJ2-5; D call uncertain. The V end lost 0 bases, the J end lost 9 bases, and 6 bases lay between the germline ends. Germline-derived CDR1 and CDR2 are SGHRS and YFSETQ. The CDR3 extends over 11 amino acids. The CDR3 loop is CASSLEKAQYF. The CDR3 nucleotides are TGCGCCAGCAGCTTGGAAAAGGCCCAGTACTTC.

This sequence joins TRBV4-1 and TRBJ1-1; unclear D gene. Trimming pared 1 base from V and 1 base from J, leaving 7 bases between. CDR3 length equals 14 residues. Germline CDR1 reads MGHRA; CDR2 reads YSYEKL. The CDR3 region is CASSQGRSNTEAFF. As DNA, the CDR3 is TGCGCCAGCAGCCAAGGAAGGTCGAACACTGAAGCTTTCTTT.

J is TRBJ2-7 and V is TRBV11-1; D might be TRBD1 or TRBD2, each matching 5 bases. The V end was cut by 3 bases, the J end by 4 bases, with 7 bases between. Germline V CDR1 and CDR2: SGHAT, FQDESV (reference sequence). This CDR3 comprises 12 residues. CDR3 DNA sequence: TGTGCCAGCAGCTTTGGGGGTTACGAGCAGTACTTC. It is translated as CASSFGGYEQYF.

This sequence joins TRBV14 and TRBJ2-7, with D unresolved. V was clipped by 2 bases and J by 3 bases, with 2 bases between them. Germline V gene data show CDR1 as SGHDN and CDR2 as FVKESK. The CDR3 is 11 amino acids. In DNA form, the CDR3 reads TGTGCCAGCAGCCAATACTACGAGCAGTACTTC. Protein product: CASSQYYEQYF.

The CDR3: CASSTGGPGANVLTF. CDR3 DNA: TGTGCCAGCTCGACGGGGGGGCCTGGGGCCAACGTCCTGACTTTC. V is TRBV6-5 and J is TRBJ2-6, with 8 bases fitting TRBD2. The CDR3 runs to 15 residues. Per the germline V gene, CDR1 is MNHEY and CDR2 is SVGAGI. With 8 bases clipped from V and 2 bases from J, the junction kept 5 bases outside the gene matches.

The J gene is TRBJ2-1, the V gene TRBV7-3; 9 bases are a match to TRBD2. V was pared by 2 bases and J by 7 bases, with 12 bases of the junction left unmatched. The CDR3 is made up of 17 amino acids. Germline loops: CDR1 SGHTA, CDR2 FQGTGA. CDR3 protein: CASSLEASGTGVNEQFF. The CDR3 region has the DNA TGTGCCAGCAGCTTAGAGGCTAGCGGGACTGGGGTAAATGAGCAGTTCTTC.

The gene calls are TRBV27 and TRBJ2-7; 10 bases agree with TRBD2. V shed 7 bases, J shed 1 base, and the junction held 10 bases outside the gene matches. This CDR3 spans 16 amino acids. Germline V gene data show CDR1 as MNHEY and CDR2 as SMNVEV (reference sequence). CDR3 nucleotides: TGTGCCAGCATTCGTACCCCGACTAGCGGGTCCTACGAGCAGTACTTC. Encoded protein: CASIRTPTSGSYEQYF.

V gene TRBV28 combines with J gene TRBJ2-5; maybe TRBD2 (5 bases). This CDR3 region has 12 residues. Germline assignment: CDR1 MDHEN and CDR2 SYDVKM. The ends were cut back, 3 bases at V and 4 bases at J, with 6 bases in the middle. This CDR3 reads CASSFAGETQYF. As DNA, the CDR3 is TGTGCCAGCAGTTTTGCGGGAGAGACCCAGTACTTC.

Only a few counts were recorded for this clone. The V and J genes are TRBV9 and TRBJ1-2; TRBD1 matches 10 bases. CDR3 length: 14 residues. Trimming cost V 4 bases and J 8 bases; bases outside gene matches: 8. Germline V gives CDR1 SGDLS, CDR2 YYNGEE. The CDR3 here is CASSINDRGQGYTF. In DNA, the CDR3 is TGTGCCAGCAGCATTAACGACAGGGGGCAAGGCTACACCTTC.

The chain has TRBV7-2 and TRBJ2-1; D might be TRBD2 (5 bases). The CDR3 has 15 amino acids. V lost 5 bases to trimming and J lost 9 bases, with 20 bases between them. Per the germline V gene, CDR1 is SGHTA and CDR2 is FQGNSA. Here the CDR3 reads CASSLSEWLFGEQFF. DNA of the CDR3: TGTGCCAGCAGCCTTAGCGAGTGGCTATTCGGTGAGCAGTTCTTC.

The chain uses TRBV27 and TRBJ2-3, with 9 bases identical to TRBD2. Per germline, CDR1 MNHEY and CDR2 SMNVEV (reference sequence). V dropped 2 bases and J dropped 2; count of bases not matched to a gene: 29. The CDR3 covers 24 residues. Here the CDR3 reads CASSLITHDLGRLAGESFTDTQYF. CDR3 DNA: TGTGCCAGCAGTTTAATAACCCACGATTTAGGTAGGTTAGCGGGAGAGAGTTTCACAGATACGCAGTATTTT.

This chain connects TRBV7-8 to TRBJ2-1; D remains ambiguous. V was trimmed by 2 bases and J by 0 bases, leaving 8 bases between them. The CDR3 loop spans 15 amino acids. Germline CDR1 and CDR2: SGHVS and FQNEAQ. CDR3 in DNA: TGTGCCAGCAGCTTACGTTTTCCCTCCTACAATGAGCAGTTCTTC. Translating gives CASSLRFPSYNEQFF.

This sequence joins TRBV7-3 and TRBJ2-6; no definite D call. The CDR3 has 14 residues. Trimming removed 5 bases at V and 4 bases at J, with 9 bases between. The germline V gene encodes CDR1 SGHTA and CDR2 FQGTGA. CDR3 sequence reads: CASSHYGGANVLTF. CDR3 coding DNA: TGTGCCAGCAGCCACTACGGCGGGGCCAACGTCCTGACTTTC. Together with reference TRBV7-3 and TRBJ2-6, the CDR3 gives the full variable domain: GAGVSQTPSNKVTEKGKYVELRCDPISGHTALYWYRQSLGQGPEFLIYFQGTGAADDSGLPNDRFFAVRPEGSVSTLKIQRTERGDSAVYLCASSHYGGANVLTFGAGSRLTVL.

CDR3 region: CASSIGGAYNEQFF. The CDR3 DNA sequence: TGTGCCAGTAGTATCGGGGGGGCCTACAATGAGCAGTTCTTC. The chain recombines TRBV19 with TRBJ2-1; 8 nucleotides agree with TRBD2. Trimming cost V 3 bases and J 2 bases; bases outside gene matches: 0. Germline CDR1 LNHDA, CDR2 SQIVND (reference sequence). The CDR3 covers 14 residues.

This clone showed up just once. The chain couples TRBV27 to TRBJ1-6, with D possibly matching TRBD1 (5 bases). The CDR3 has 14 residues. The V gene's germline CDR1 is MNHEY and CDR2 SMNVEV (reference sequence). V lost 7 bases, J lost 7 bases, and 14 bases lay in between. CDR3: CASKKAGLNSPLHF. As DNA, the CDR3 is TGTGCCAGCAAAAAGGCAGGGCTAAATTCACCCCTCCACTTT.

The rearrangement joins TRBV30 to TRBJ2-3; 11 nucleotides agree with TRBD2. Germline CDR1 reads GTSNPN; CDR2 reads SVGIG (reference sequence). V was clipped by 2 bases and J by 4 bases; unmatched bases: 5. This CDR3 has 15 residues. The CDR3 reads CAWSSGLAEADTQYF. The CDR3 region has the DNA TGTGCCTGGAGTTCGGGACTAGCGGAGGCAGATACGCAGTATTTT.

The rearrangement links TRBV4-2 to TRBJ2-7; 11 nucleotides match TRBD2. Germline assignment: CDR1 LGHNA and CDR2 YNFKEQ. The junction had 6 bases not matched to a gene; V was cut back by 5 bases and J by 3 bases. CDR3 size: 15 residues. This CDR3 is CASSFSGTSGYEQYF. CDR3 coding DNA: TGTGCCAGCAGCTTTTCCGGGACTAGCGGCTACGAGCAGTACTTC.

This clone came up once. The rearrangement links TRBV7-9 to TRBJ2-7; the match to TRBD2 covers 9 bases. Germline V gene lookup returns CDR1 SEHNR and CDR2 FQNEAQ (reference sequence). Losses at the gene ends were 2 bases for V and 7 bases for J; bases not matched to a gene: 0. The CDR3 runs to 12 residues. CDR3 DNA sequence: TGTGCCAGCAGCTTACTAGCGGGAGAGCAGTACTTC. This encodes CASSLLAGEQYF.

The gene calls are TRBV29-1 and TRBJ1-1, with D possibly matching TRBD1 (6 bases). V lost 2 bases and J lost 0, with 19 bases in between. Germline CDR1 reads SQVTM; CDR2 reads ANQGSEA. The CDR3 sequence is 17 residues long. The CDR3 DNA follows: TGCAGCGTTGAAAATGGACAGCAATTCTTCATGAACACTGAAGCTTTCTTT. Protein product: CSVENGQQFFMNTEAFF.

The chain links TRBV19 to TRBJ2-1; the D call may be TRBD1 or TRBD2 (6 bases each). The ends were cut back, 8 bases at V and 0 bases at J, with 11 bases in the middle. Germline-derived CDR1 and CDR2 are LNHDA and SQIVND (reference sequence). This CDR3 comprises 14 residues. CDR3 loop: CASGEDSSYNEQFF. The CDR3 coding sequence is TGTGCCAGTGGGGAGGACAGCTCCTACAATGAGCAGTTCTTC.

This clone was counted once. This rearrangement joins TRBV6-1 to TRBJ2-7; no clear D gene. This CDR3 is 17 amino acids long. CDR1 MNHNS and CDR2 SASEGT come from the germline V gene. With 0 bases removed from V and 3 bases from J, the gap between germline ends came to 18 bases. CDR3 in DNA: TGTGCCAGCAGTGAAGCGTATATCCGGGTTTATGTCTACGAGCAGTACTTC. The encoded protein is CASSEAYIRVYVYEQYF.

This clone came up once. This chain links TRBV9 with TRBJ2-7, with D possibly matching TRBD2 (7 bases). Germline V gene data show CDR1 as SGDLS and CDR2 as YYNGEE. V lost 4 bases and J 1 base, leaving 15 bases between the germline ends. The length of the CDR3 is 15 residues. The CDR3, as DNA: TGTGCCAGCAGCACCTCGGGGGGCTCTTCCTACGAGCAGTACTTC. Translated: CASSTSGGSSYEQYF.

The J gene is TRBJ2-1, the V gene TRBV11-2, with 13 positions matching TRBD2. Germline lookup yields CDR1 SGHAT and CDR2 FQNNGV. Unmatched junction bases numbered 7, after V lost 5 bases and J lost 9 bases. The CDR3 is 15 amino acids. This CDR3 reads CASSPTRLAGGEQFF. The CDR3 coding sequence is TGTGCCAGCAGCCCCACCCGACTAGCGGGAGGTGAGCAGTTCTTC.

V gene TRBV5-1 combines with J gene TRBJ2-7; possibly TRBD1 for D (5 bases). V gave up 2 bases and J gave up 6 bases, with 9 bases separating them. CDR3 length: 12 amino acids. Germline CDR1 and CDR2: SGHRS and YFSETQ. The CDR3 DNA reads TGCGCCAGCAGCTTCGACAGATCCGAGCAGTACTTC. It translates to CASSFDRSEQYF.

The chain couples TRBV10-2 to TRBJ2-4, with 10 bases lining up with TRBD1. The CDR3 is made up of 13 amino acids. V lost 6 bases, J lost 9 bases, and 5 bases stayed unmatched. Germline V gene data show CDR1 as WSHSY and CDR2 as SAAADI. CDR3 protein: CASSGTGEIIQYF. DNA of the CDR3: TGCGCCAGCAGCGGGACAGGGGAGATCATTCAGTACTTC.

This chain links TRBV6-5 with TRBJ1-2; TRBD1 matches 7 bases. V gave up 6 bases and J gave up 4 bases; unmatched junction bases: 11. The germline V gene has CDR1 MNHEY and CDR2 SVGAGI. The CDR3 length is 15 residues. The CDR3 spells CASSNTWTGPYGYTF. CDR3 in DNA: TGTGCCAGCAGCAACACCTGGACAGGACCCTATGGCTACACCTTC.

The chain joins TRBV7-2 to TRBJ2-3, with 13 bases matching TRBD2. CDR3 length equals 14 residues. The V segment lost 5 bases and the J segment 8 bases; nucleotides outside the gene matches: 4. Looked up from germline, CDR1 is SGHTA and CDR2 is FQGNSA. DNA for the CDR3: TGTGCCAGCAGCGCCGGACTAGCGGGAGCTACGCAGTATTTT. Residues: CASSAGLAGATQYF.

The genes are TRBV9 and TRBJ2-2, with D tentatively TRBD1 (6 bases). With 0 bases removed from V and 4 bases from J, the gap between germline ends came to 16 bases. The CDR3 contains 17 residues. In germline, CDR1 is SGDLS, CDR2 YYNGEE. CDR3 loop: CASSVALTGAATGELFF. The CDR3 DNA sequence: TGTGCCAGCAGCGTAGCACTGACAGGTGCGGCCACCGGGGAGCTGTTTTTT.